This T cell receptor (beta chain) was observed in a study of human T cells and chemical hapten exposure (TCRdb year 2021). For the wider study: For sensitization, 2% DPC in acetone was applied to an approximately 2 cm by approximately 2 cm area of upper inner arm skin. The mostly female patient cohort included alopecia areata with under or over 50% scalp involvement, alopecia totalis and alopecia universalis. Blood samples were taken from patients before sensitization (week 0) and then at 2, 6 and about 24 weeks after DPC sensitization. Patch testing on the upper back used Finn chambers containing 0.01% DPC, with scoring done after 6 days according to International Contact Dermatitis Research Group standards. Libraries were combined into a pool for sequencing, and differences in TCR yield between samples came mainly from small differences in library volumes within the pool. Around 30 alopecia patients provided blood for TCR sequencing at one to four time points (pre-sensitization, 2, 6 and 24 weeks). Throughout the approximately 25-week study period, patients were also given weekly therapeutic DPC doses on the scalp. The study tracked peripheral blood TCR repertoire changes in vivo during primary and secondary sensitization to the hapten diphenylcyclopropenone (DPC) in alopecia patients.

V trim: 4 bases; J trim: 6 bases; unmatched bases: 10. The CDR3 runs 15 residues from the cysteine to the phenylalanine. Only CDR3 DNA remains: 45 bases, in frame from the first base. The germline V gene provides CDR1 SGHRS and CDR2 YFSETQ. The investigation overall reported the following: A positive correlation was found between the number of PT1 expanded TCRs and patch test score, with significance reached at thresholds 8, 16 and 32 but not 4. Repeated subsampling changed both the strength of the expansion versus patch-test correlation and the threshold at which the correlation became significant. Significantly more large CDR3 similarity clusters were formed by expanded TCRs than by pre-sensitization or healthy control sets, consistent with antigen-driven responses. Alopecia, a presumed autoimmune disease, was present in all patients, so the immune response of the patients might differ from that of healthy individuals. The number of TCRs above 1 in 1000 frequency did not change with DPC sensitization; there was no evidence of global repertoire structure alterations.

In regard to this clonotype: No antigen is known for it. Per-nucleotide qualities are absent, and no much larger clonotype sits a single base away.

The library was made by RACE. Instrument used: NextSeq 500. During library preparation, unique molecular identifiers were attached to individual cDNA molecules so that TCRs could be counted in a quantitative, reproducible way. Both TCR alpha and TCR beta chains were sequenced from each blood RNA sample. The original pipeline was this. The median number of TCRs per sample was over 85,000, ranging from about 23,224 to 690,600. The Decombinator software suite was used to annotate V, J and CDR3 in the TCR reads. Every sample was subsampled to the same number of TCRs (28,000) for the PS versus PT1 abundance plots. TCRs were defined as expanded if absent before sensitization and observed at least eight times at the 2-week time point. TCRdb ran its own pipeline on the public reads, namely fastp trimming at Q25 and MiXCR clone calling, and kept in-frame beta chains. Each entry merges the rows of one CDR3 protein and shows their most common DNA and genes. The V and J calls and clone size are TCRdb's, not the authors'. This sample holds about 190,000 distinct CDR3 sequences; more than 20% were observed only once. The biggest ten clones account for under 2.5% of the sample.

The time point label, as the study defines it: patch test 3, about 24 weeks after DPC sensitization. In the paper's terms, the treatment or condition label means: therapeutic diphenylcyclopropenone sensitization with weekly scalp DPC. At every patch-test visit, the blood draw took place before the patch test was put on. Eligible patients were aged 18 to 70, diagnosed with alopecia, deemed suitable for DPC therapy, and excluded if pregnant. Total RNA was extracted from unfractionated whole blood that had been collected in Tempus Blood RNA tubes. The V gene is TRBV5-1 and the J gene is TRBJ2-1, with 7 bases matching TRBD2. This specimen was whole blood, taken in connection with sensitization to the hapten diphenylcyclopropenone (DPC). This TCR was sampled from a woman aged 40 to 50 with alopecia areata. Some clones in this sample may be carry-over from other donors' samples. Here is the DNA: TGCGCCAGCAGCGCGGACGGGAGGCGGTCCAATGAGCAGTTCTTC. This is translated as CASSADGRRSNEQFF.